The rows below give T cell receptor beta chains drawn from one sample of a study of T cells after yellow fever vaccination. One entry per CDR3 protein, called by TCRdb with MiXCR from the 5' RACE reads. The table records more than 250,000 distinct CDR3 sequences, 6.5% to 8.5% of them present only once. The sequencing used PBMCs, collected roughly 45 days after the first yellow fever vaccination. The receptors here all came from a man between 18 and 29 years old who received the YFV17D yellow fever vaccine. The conserved cysteine and the conserved F or W are not part of the CDR3 here. A D gene is named only where the DNA matches it firmly.

>TRBV6-1|12|-|TRBJ2-5
ASSRGTRRETQY
>TRBV11-2|15|-|TRBJ2-1
ASSLEYRWESSNEQF
>TRBV12-3/TRBV12-4|13|TRBD2|TRBJ2-1
ASSFSGGGYNEQF
>TRBV6-5|16|-|TRBJ2-5
ASSYSKGVRGSQETQY
>TRBV20-1|13|-|TRBJ1-6
SAQDFDSYNSPLH
>TRBV7-2|18|TRBD1|TRBJ2-6
ASSLAKGTGGYSGANVLT
>TRBV5-6|13|TRBD1|TRBJ1-1
ASSTLTGVATEAF
>TRBV4-1|13|-|TRBJ2-2
ASSQVGRTSRELF
>TRBV18|11|-|TRBJ2-3
ASSPLDADTQY
>TRBV5-1|15|TRBD2|TRBJ2-2
ASRREPGGSGTGELF
>TRBV20-1|13|TRBD1|TRBJ1-4
SARESGTGAEKLF
>TRBV11-1|16|TRBD2|TRBJ2-3
ASSLAPGGGIETDTQY
>TRBV9|13|-|TRBJ2-1
ASSVVGGPWNEQF
>TRBV7-9|11|TRBD2|TRBJ2-3
ASTSGETDTQY
>TRBV24-1|15|TRBD2|TRBJ2-3
ATSEMGTHGGADTQY
>TRBV20-1|12|TRBD2|TRBJ2-3
SAEVAGAVDTQY
>TRBV20-1|12|-|TRBJ1-5
SAKTGLGDQPQH
>TRBV11-2|14|-|TRBJ2-1
ASSLVRRGPTIEQF
>TRBV6-5|13|-|TRBJ2-1
ASSYSILRADEQF
>TRBV4-3|12|-|TRBJ1-1
ASSQWAKDTEAF
>TRBV30|14|-|TRBJ2-1
AWSIRKTTVTNEQF
>TRBV12-3/TRBV12-4|12|-|TRBJ1-2
ASSSGTRVYGYT
>TRBV4-1|14|TRBD2|TRBJ2-3
ASSQNFAGGPDTQY
>TRBV9|12|-|TRBJ2-3
ASSVGLLTDTQY
>TRBV5-1|10|-|TRBJ2-5
ASSLARETQY
>TRBV6-6|11|-|TRBJ2-3
ASRSPGADTQY
>TRBV7-2|14|TRBD1|TRBJ1-1
ASSLAGQGRGTEAF
>TRBV12-3/TRBV12-4|13|-|TRBJ2-2
ASSFLGPNTGELF
>TRBV25-1|16|TRBD2|TRBJ2-5
ASSEWVVAGGYQETQY
>TRBV20-1|10|TRBD2|TRBJ2-3
SARRGGDTQY
>TRBV7-9|13|-|TRBJ2-7
ASNQEGLSTYEQY
>TRBV7-2|12|-|TRBJ2-3
ASSLGLTPDTQY
>TRBV27|10|-|TRBJ1-1
ASSFTGLEAF
>TRBV5-6|12|-|TRBJ2-1
ASGPGVRHNEQF
>TRBV5-5|11|TRBD2|TRBJ2-7
ASDSGGPYEQY
>TRBV18|14|-|TRBJ2-3
ASSPARDEPTDTQY
>TRBV12-3/TRBV12-4|10|-|TRBJ1-1
ASSLEVGQAF
>TRBV20-1|9|-|TRBJ1-2
SVVGTYGYT
>TRBV20-1|13|-|TRBJ1-6
SASPGHLNNSPLH
>TRBV20-1|13|-|TRBJ2-3
SARGLERRTDTQY
>TRBV5-1|12|TRBD2|TRBJ2-5
ASKGVAGSGTQY
>TRBV30|12|-|TRBJ2-2
AWGWQTNTGELF
>TRBV21-1|15|-|TRBJ1-5
ASRRGTGGERSQPQH
>TRBV10-3|17|TRBD2|TRBJ2-2
AISVRRGGTDANTGELF
>TRBV7-8|16|-|TRBJ1-2
ASSRSGGDPSFNYGYT
>TRBV3-1|13|-|TRBJ1-5
ASSQGGTQNQPQH
>TRBV30|15|-|TRBJ1-5
AWSVPGNRFRNQPQH
>TRBV25-1|18|-|TRBJ2-3
ASSGRREGGPQLSTDTQY
>TRBV20-1|12|TRBD2|TRBJ2-5
SAGRLAGEETQY